One sample yielded the 16 T cell receptor beta chains listed below, sequenced in a study of tumor-infiltrating lymphocytes in primary liver carcinoma. Using a constant-region primer together with ProtoScript II reverse transcriptase, TCR beta cDNA was made from around 500 ng of total RNA. Three nested multiplex PCR rounds, a slightly modified ARM-PCR method, built the TCR beta libraries. Use of TRBV1-TRBV30 forward primers with a C-beta reverse primer characterized the first two PCR rounds, which lasted roughly 11 cycles each. A single record per CDR3 protein comes from TCRdb applying MiXCR to the multiplex PCR reads. The sample has fewer than 400,000 distinct CDR3 sequences, around 50% seen once. Unsorted whole blood served as the source of blood RNA, and germline DNA was extracted as well. The sample taken for sequencing was peripheral blood. The receptors stem from a woman younger than 45 with primary liver carcinoma and hepatitis B virus infection.

The chain has TRBV6-1 and TRBJ2-3, with no clear D. Germline V lookup: CDR1 MNHNS, CDR2 SASEGT. V was cut by 7 bases and J by 1 base, with 15 bases left in between. The CDR3 has 15 amino acids. The CDR3 DNA reads as TGTGCCAGCACTGATCAGCGTGACGGCACAGATACGCAGTATTTT. Amino acids: CASTDQRDGTDTQYF.

As to this clonotype: The CDR3 ends on some other residue instead of the conserved phenylalanine or tryptophan, so this is likely a read error. V gene TRBV29-1 combines with J gene TRBJ2-7, with a possible D match to TRBD2 (5 bases). This CDR3 contains 11 residues. The V gene's germline CDR1 is SQVTM and CDR2 ANQGSEA. CDR3 DNA sequence: TGTAGCGTGCGGACTCTCTCCGAGCAGTACTAC. Translation: CSVRTLSEQYY.

The rearrangement joins TRBV7-9 to TRBJ2-3; TRBD1 aligns across 8 bases. Germline V gene lookup returns CDR1 SEHNR and CDR2 FQNEAQ (reference sequence). The CDR3 covers 15 residues. The trim removed 5 bases at V and 0 bases at J, leaving 4 bases unmatched. The CDR3 sequence: CASSTRTGSTDTQYF. As DNA, the CDR3 is TGTGCCAGCAGCACGCGGACAGGGAGCACAGATACGCAGTATTTT. The variable domain in full, with the rest retrieved from reference TRBV7-9 and TRBJ2-3, is DTGVSQNPRHKITKRGQNVTFRCDPISEHNRLYWYRQTLGQGPEFLTYFQNEAQLEKSRLLSDRFSAERPKGSFSTLEIQRTEQGDSAMYLCASSTRTGSTDTQYFGPGTRLTVL.

In the case of this clonotype: Relative to the germline gene, one junction end is altered; a read error may explain this. The chain uses TRBV4-3 and TRBJ2-1; D is uncertain. Looked up from germline, CDR1 is LGHNA and CDR2 is YSLEER. This CDR3 is 16 amino acids long. CDR3 DNA sequence: TGCGCCAGCAGTCAAGATGCGAGAAGCTCCTACAATGAGCAGTTCTTT. Its translation is CASSQDARSSYNEQFF.

This clonotype has at least ten counts. The V call is TRBV29-1, the J call TRBJ2-5, with a weak D call TRBD2 (6 bases). Germline lookup yields CDR1 SQVTM and CDR2 ANQGSEA. CDR3 size: 14 residues. Trimming took off 7 bases at V and 2 bases at J, with 17 bases between the two ends. DNA for the CDR3: TGCAGCGGGGGGGACCGGGACGGACAAGAGACCCAGTACTTC. This translates into CSGGDRDGQETQYF. The variable domain in full, with the rest retrieved from reference TRBV29-1 and TRBJ2-5, is SAVISQKPSRDICQRGTSLTIQCQVDSQVTMMFWYRQQPGQSLTLIATANQGSEATYESGFVIDKFPISRPNLTFSTLTVSNMSPEDSSIYLCSGGDRDGQETQYFGPGTRLLVL.

Details on this clonotype: A much larger clonotype is one base distant, so this may be a read error. This rearrangement joins TRBV29-1 to TRBJ1-1; a weak D match, TRBD1 (6 bases). Germline CDR1 reads SQVTM; CDR2 reads ANQGSEA. This CDR3 spans 15 amino acids. CDR3 in amino acids: CSVGLGGRWNSEAFF. The CDR3 region has the DNA TGCAGCGTTGGTCTCGGGGGGCGATGGAACAGTGAAGCTTTCTTT.

With respect to this clonotype: The junction differs from germline at one of its ends, possibly a read error. The chain has TRBV6-5 and TRBJ1-4; D gene unclear. CDR3 length: 14 residues. Germline values: CDR1 MNHEY, CDR2 SVGAGI. The CDR3 is CASSYSREREKLSF. Here the CDR3 DNA reads TGTGCCAGCAGTTACTCGAGAGAGCGAGAAAAACTGTCTTTT.

This clonotype was picked up a small number of times. The J gene is TRBJ2-5, the V gene TRBV28; no reliable D call. The CDR3 sequence is 13 residues long. Trimming removed 10 bases at V and 3 bases at J, with 15 bases between. Germline values: CDR1 MDHEN, CDR2 SYDVKM. The CDR3 DNA sequence: TGTGCCACCGTCCACCAGGATGAAGAGACCCAGTACTTC. Translation: CATVHQDEETQYF. Looking up the rest from reference TRBV28 and TRBJ2-5 gives the full variable domain: DVKVTQSSRYLVKRTGEKVFLECVQDMDHENMFWYRQDPGLGLRLIYFSYDVKMKEKGDIPEGYSVSREKKERFSLILESASTNQTSMYLCATVHQDEETQYFGPGTRLLVL.

The chain employs TRBV7-9 and TRBJ2-7; possible D gene TRBD2, 6 bases. Per the germline V gene, CDR1 is SEHNR and CDR2 is FQNEAQ (reference sequence). The V end lost 6 bases, the J end lost 0 bases, and 9 bases lay between the germline ends. The CDR3 extends over 13 amino acids. The CDR3 protein is CASRPGASYEQYF. Written as DNA, the CDR3 is TGTGCCAGCAGGCCGGGAGCCTCCTACGAGCAGTACTTC.

The gene calls are TRBV7-9 and TRBJ2-3; 11 bases are a match to TRBD2. The CDR3 loop spans 15 amino acids. The V and J ends lost 6 bases and 3 bases, in that order; junction bases with no gene match: 5. Germline V lookup: CDR1 SEHNR, CDR2 FQNEAQ (reference sequence). In DNA form, the CDR3 reads TGTGCCAGCAGAGAACTAGCGGGAGATACAGATACGCAGTATTTT. This sequence encodes CASRELAGDTDTQYF.

Many counts were recorded for this clonotype. The genes are TRBV4-2 and TRBJ2-4; no clear D. CDR1 LGHNA and CDR2 YNFKEQ come from the germline V gene. V was pared by 0 bases and J by 2 bases, with 11 bases between. CDR3 length: 16 amino acids. The CDR3 sequence: CASSQEKVLPKNIQYF. The CDR3 DNA reads as TGTGCCAGCAGCCAAGAGAAGGTTCTCCCCAAAAACATTCAGTACTTC.

This clonotype was recorded a few times. The chain links TRBV6-4 to TRBJ2-1, with 8 bases aligning to TRBD2. With V trimmed by 4 bases and J by 4 bases, 3 bases remained unmatched. CDR1 MRHNA and CDR2 SNTAGT come from the germline V gene. The CDR3 loop spans 14 amino acids. The DNA of the CDR3 is TGTGCCAGCAGTGTTACTAGCGGATACAATGAGCAGTTCTTC. It yields the protein CASSVTSGYNEQFF.

For this clonotype: No conserved phenylalanine or tryptophan is present at the end of the CDR3, so a read error is the likely explanation. The DNA for the CDR3 is TGTGCCAGCAGCTCCGGGATGGACTACGAGCAGTACTTA. Protein sequence: CASSSGMDYEQYL. The V call is TRBV11-3, the J call TRBJ2-7; a weak D match, TRBD2 (5 bases). Deletions cut 4 bases from V and 3 bases from J, with 10 bases between. This CDR3 region has 13 residues. Germline CDR1 SGHNT, CDR2 YENEEA.

In regard to this clonotype: A read error may be the cause here, since a much bigger clone is one base away. J is TRBJ2-7 and V is TRBV4-1, with D perhaps TRBD1 (6 bases). The V gene's germline CDR1 is MGHRA and CDR2 YSYEKL. The CDR3 loop spans 13 amino acids. The CDR3 DNA sequence: TGCACCAGCAGCCAGGAAGGGGGATACGAGCAGTACTTC. Translation: CTSSQEGGYEQYF.

The chain's CDR3 is CASVRGGGNNEQFF. The CDR3 region has the DNA TGCGCCAGCGTACGGGGGGGAGGGAATAATGAGCAGTTCTTC. The chain uses TRBV10-2 and TRBJ2-1; 8 bases are shared with TRBD2. This CDR3 comprises 14 residues. The germline gives CDR1 WSHSY, CDR2 SAAADI. After removal of 8 bases from V and 7 bases from J, the junction contained 10 bases not matched to a gene.

The chain has TRBV7-9 and TRBJ2-1, with 10 bases matching TRBD1. The germline V gene has CDR1 SEHNR and CDR2 FQNEAQ (reference sequence). V was clipped by 3 bases and J by 10 bases; unmatched bases: 12. This CDR3 is built from 16 residues. CDR3 sequence reads: CASSFDGTGALWEQFF. The CDR3 DNA reads TGTGCCAGCAGCTTTGATGGGACAGGGGCCCTTTGGGAGCAGTTCTTC.